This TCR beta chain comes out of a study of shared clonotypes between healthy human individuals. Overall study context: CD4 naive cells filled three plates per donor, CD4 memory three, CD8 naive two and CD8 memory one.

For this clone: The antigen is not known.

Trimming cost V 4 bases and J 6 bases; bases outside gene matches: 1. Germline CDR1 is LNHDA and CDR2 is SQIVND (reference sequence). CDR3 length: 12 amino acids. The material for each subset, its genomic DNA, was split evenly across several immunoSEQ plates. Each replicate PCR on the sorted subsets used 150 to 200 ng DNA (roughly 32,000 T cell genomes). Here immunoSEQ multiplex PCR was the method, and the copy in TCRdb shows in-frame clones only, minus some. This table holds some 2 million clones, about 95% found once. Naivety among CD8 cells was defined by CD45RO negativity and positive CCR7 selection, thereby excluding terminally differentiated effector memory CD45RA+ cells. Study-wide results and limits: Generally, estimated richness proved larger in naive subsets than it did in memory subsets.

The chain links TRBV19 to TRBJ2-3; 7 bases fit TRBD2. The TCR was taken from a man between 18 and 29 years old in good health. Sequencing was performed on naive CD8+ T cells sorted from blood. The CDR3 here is CASSTSGDTQYF. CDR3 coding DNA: TGTGCCAGTAGTACTAGCGGTGATACGCAGTATTTT.